At least ten counts were recorded for the clone carrying this T cell receptor beta chain. Its specificity is not known. The source of the sample is a study of T-cell reconstitution after alpha-beta-depleted transplantation in children. The CDR3 covers 13 residues. CDR1 and CDR2 (germline): SEHNR, FQNEAQ (reference sequence). The germline V and J ends were trimmed by 1 base and 1 base, with 4 bases remaining between them. As it was prepared, the TCRbeta library received unique molecular identifiers. TCRdb recomputed calls from the PCR reads with MiXCR, one row per CDR3 protein. The table lists approximately 190,000 distinct CDR3 sequences, 5% to 6.5% of them singletons. Broader study findings: Surviving recipient cells, namely T cells and thymic progenitors, were the source of high day-60 TCRbeta diversity in some patients.

The sample consisted of PBMCs, taken before TCRalphabeta/CD19-depleted stem cell transplant. This receptor was identified in a girl under three years old with combined immunodeficiency, due to receive a stem cell transplant. The chain carries TRBV7-9 and TRBJ2-5; D is unclear. CDR3 sequence (DNA): TGTGCCAGCAGCTTAGGGGTCCAAGAGACCCAGTACTTC. This sequence encodes CASSLGVQETQYF.